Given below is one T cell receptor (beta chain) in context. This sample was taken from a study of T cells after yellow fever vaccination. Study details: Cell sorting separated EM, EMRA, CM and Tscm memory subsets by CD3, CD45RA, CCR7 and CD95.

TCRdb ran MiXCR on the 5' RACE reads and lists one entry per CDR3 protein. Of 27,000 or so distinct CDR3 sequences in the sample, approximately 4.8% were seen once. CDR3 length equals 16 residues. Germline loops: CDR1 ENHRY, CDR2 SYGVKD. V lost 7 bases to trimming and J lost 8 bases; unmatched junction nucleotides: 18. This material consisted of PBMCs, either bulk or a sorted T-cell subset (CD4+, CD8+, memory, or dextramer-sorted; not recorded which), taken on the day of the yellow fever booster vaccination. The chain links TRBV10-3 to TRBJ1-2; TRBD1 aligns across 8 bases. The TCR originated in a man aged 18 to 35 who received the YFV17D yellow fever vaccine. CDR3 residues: CAINKGGQGLRGGYTF. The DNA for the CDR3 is TGTGCCATCAACAAAGGTGGACAGGGCCTCCGGGGAGGCTACACCTTC.